This entry lists 17 T cell receptor beta chains sequenced from one sample in a study of shared clonotypes between healthy human individuals. Measured with immunoSEQ multiplex PCR; TCRdb has only the in-frame clones, and not every one. The sample has 2 million to 2.5 million clones; approximately 93% are singletons. Sample: naive CD4+ T cells from PBMCs. Specified subset: CD45RA+ positively selected. The receptors were sampled from a man aged 18 to 29 in good health. Some clones in this sample may be carry-over from other donors' samples.

The V call is TRBV28, the J call TRBJ2-5, with 9 bases aligning to TRBD1. Germline CDR1 is MDHEN and CDR2 is SYDVKM. J lost 1 base, V lost 4 bases, and 7 bases had no gene match. CDR3 size: 16 residues. CDR3 residues: CASSSLGTGSQETQYF. Written as DNA, the CDR3 is TGTGCCAGCAGTTCCTTAGGGACAGGGAGCCAAGAGACCCAGTACTTC.

The chain employs TRBV27 and TRBJ2-2; TRBD2 matches at 7 bases. J was trimmed by 7 bases and V by 3 bases; bases with no gene match: 8. CDR3 length equals 15 residues. The V gene's germline CDR1 is MNHEY and CDR2 SMNVEV (reference sequence). The chain's CDR3 is CASSFGLVAVGELFF. CDR3 bases: TGTGCCAGCAGTTTCGGACTAGTCGCGGTCGGGGAGCTGTTTTTT.

The chain employs TRBV25-1 and TRBJ2-6, with 8 bases fitting TRBD2. Germline values: CDR1 MGHDK, CDR2 SYGVNS. This CDR3 has 13 amino acids. The CDR3 is CASGVSGANVLTF. In DNA form, the CDR3 reads TGTGCTAGCGGGGTTTCCGGGGCCAACGTCCTGACTTTC.

The J gene is TRBJ2-4, the V gene TRBV15; D is tentatively TRBD1 or TRBD2 (5 bases each). Germline assignment: CDR1 LNHNV and CDR2 YYDKDF (reference sequence). The CDR3 is made up of 15 amino acids. V dropped 3 bases and J dropped 8 bases, with 17 bases sitting between them. The CDR3 DNA sequence: TGTGCCACCAGCAGGGAGACAGCCTTGGGACACATTCAGTACTTC. This codes for CATSRETALGHIQYF.

This clone was recorded once. The chain has TRBV10-3 and TRBJ2-7; TRBD2 agrees at 8 bases. V trimming: 8 bases; J trimming: 7 bases; junction bases outside the gene matches: 16. CDR3 length: 15 residues. CDR1 is ENHRY and CDR2 is SYGVKD in the germline V gene. The CDR3 is CAIQSPEAGDGEQYF. The CDR3, as DNA: TGTGCCATCCAATCCCCGGAAGCGGGAGATGGGGAGCAGTACTTC.

Concerning this clone itself: Other nucleotide sequences from this sample produce the same CDR3. V is TRBV6-1 and J is TRBJ2-2; TRBD1 agrees at 7 bases. Looked up from germline, CDR1 is MNHNS and CDR2 is SASEGT. J lost 1 base, V lost 8 bases, and 4 bases had no gene match. The CDR3 is made up of 14 amino acids. The DNA of the CDR3 is TGTGCCAGCCGGGACAGTTGGAACACCGGGGAGCTGTTTTTT. This sequence encodes CASRDSWNTGELFF.

The CDR3 bases are TGTGCCAGCAGTGTAGTCGGCAGGTTCTACGAGCAGTACTTC. Protein: CASSVVGRFYEQYF. The genes are TRBV6-1 and TRBJ2-7; D is ambiguous. Germline lookup yields CDR1 MNHNS and CDR2 SASEGT. The CDR3 is 14 residues long. V dropped 4 bases and J dropped 3 bases, with 13 bases sitting between them.

J is TRBJ2-3 and V is TRBV12-1; the table assigns TRBD1, which was not confirmed against the DNA. TRBV12-1 is a listed pseudogene. This CDR3 region has 16 residues. For the CDR3, the DNA is TGTGCCAGCAGCCCAGGGGCGCCGGAGGGCACAGATACGCAGTATTTT. As protein: CASSPGAPEGTDTQYF.

V is TRBV28 and J is TRBJ2-1; the D gene is possibly TRBD1 (6 bases). Trimming shortened V by 8 bases and J by 8 bases, and 10 bases separated the two germline ends. The CDR3 totals 11 residues. Per germline, CDR1 MDHEN and CDR2 SYDVKM. This CDR3 is CASVSGDEQFF. In nucleotides, the CDR3 is TGTGCCAGCGTATCAGGGGATGAGCAGTTCTTC.

As for this clone: This same CDR3 is encoded by further DNA sequences in the sample. This chain connects TRBV5-1 to TRBJ1-3; D remains unclear. Trimming took off 0 bases at V and 4 bases at J, with 5 bases between the two ends. The germline CDR1 and CDR2 sequences are SGHRS and YFSETQ. CDR3 length: 13 amino acids. In DNA, the CDR3 is TGCGCCAGCAGCTTGGATGTGGGAAACACCATATATTTT. Translation: CASSLDVGNTIYF.

This clone occurred a few times. The CDR3, as DNA: TGTGCCAGCAGCCCAGCGCGGTTCAGGAACTATGGCTACACCTTC. Translating it yields CASSPARFRNYGYTF. This chain connects TRBV7-8 to TRBJ1-2; the D is unclear. This CDR3 comprises 15 residues. Germline V gene lookup returns CDR1 SGHVS and CDR2 FQNEAQ. The germline V and J ends were trimmed by 5 bases and 2 bases, with 15 bases remaining between them.

This chain's CDR3 is CASSLVGTGRYGYTF. CDR3 bases: TGTGCCAGCAGCTTGGTGGGGACAGGGCGGTATGGCTACACCTTC. This chain joins TRBV11-2 and TRBJ1-2, with 9 positions matching TRBD1. V shed 3 bases and J 5 bases; nucleotides not matched to a gene: 7. The length of the CDR3 is 15 residues. Germline V gene sequence: CDR1 SGHAT, CDR2 FQNNGV.

The chain couples TRBV11-3 to TRBJ2-3; D is perhaps TRBD2 (5 bases). The CDR3 runs to 15 residues. Germline values: CDR1 SGHNT, CDR2 YENEEA. V was shortened by 1 base and J by 0 bases, with 8 bases between the two germline ends. CDR3 DNA sequence: TGTGCCAGCAGCTTAGGAGGGAGAAGCACAGATACGCAGTATTTT. Residues: CASSLGGRSTDTQYF.

The chain employs TRBV7-3 and TRBJ2-1; D remains unclear. The germline V gene encodes CDR1 SGHTA and CDR2 FQGTGA. CDR3 length equals 14 residues. V lost 2 bases to trimming and J lost 6 bases, with 11 bases between them. The CDR3 DNA follows: TGTGCCAGCAGCTTATCAGGCGGAATCAATGAGCAGTTCTTC. Translating it yields CASSLSGGINEQFF.

This chain links TRBV27 with TRBJ1-2; possible D gene TRBD1, 6 bases. The V end lost 6 bases, the J end lost 10 bases, and 21 bases lay between the germline ends. Germline CDR1 and CDR2: MNHEY and SMNVEV (reference sequence). This CDR3 has 14 amino acids. The CDR3 protein is CASSPITGALNYTF. The CDR3 bases are TGTGCCAGCAGCCCCATTACGGGGGCTTTGAACTACACCTTC.

This chain uses TRBV28 with TRBJ2-2; 7 bases are shared with TRBD2. The CDR3 runs 15 residues. The trim removed 6 bases at V and 4 bases at J, leaving 8 bases unmatched. Germline V gene data show CDR1 as MDHEN and CDR2 as SYDVKM. CDR3 sequence: CASSPGGIPTGELFF. For the CDR3, the DNA is TGTGCCAGCAGCCCGGGAGGTATTCCCACCGGGGAGCTGTTTTTT.

This clone was seen a single time. J is TRBJ2-7 and V is TRBV18, with TRBD1 matching over 10 bases. V lost 4 bases, J lost 1 base, and 7 bases stayed unmatched. Looked up from germline, CDR1 is KGHSH and CDR2 is LQKENI. The length of the CDR3 is 16 residues. CDR3 sequence reads: CASSQVTGGSSYEQYF. The CDR3 nucleotides read TGTGCCAGCTCACAGGTGACAGGGGGCAGTTCCTACGAGCAGTACTTC. The full variable domain, in which reference TRBV18 and TRBJ2-7 provide the parts outside the CDR3, is NAGVMQNPRHLVRRRGQEARLRCSPMKGHSHVYWYRQLPEEGLKFMVYLQKENIIDESGMPKERFSAEFPKEGPSILRIQQVVRGDSAAYFCASSQVTGGSSYEQYFGPGTRLTVT.